This T cell receptor beta chain was sequenced for a study of T cells in women clearing cervical HPV infection. Using immunoSEQ multiplex PCR, the repertoire was profiled, and TCRdb retains in-frame clones only, with some absent. This sample's table reports about 26,000 clones. Notes on this clone: The antigen is unknown.

Findings and caveats of the study: T-cell numbers per sample were unknown and may explain richness differences.

The sample consisted of blood buffy coat. This clonotype originated in a woman between 18 and 75 years old with a cervical HPV16 infection that either progressed to CIN3+ or cleared (not recorded which).

The sequenced part of the CDR3 DNA is TGTGCCAGTAGTATAAGGGACAGGGGAATCAATCAGCCC. Amino acid sequence: CASSIRDRGINQP. In full, the CDR3 is CASSIRDRGINQPQHF. The chain is built from TRBV19 and TRBJ1-5, with TRBD1 matching over 10 bases. The read terminates 3 residues ahead of where the CDR3 ends, so the germline J gene completes it. This CDR3 has 16 amino acids. Germline lookup yields CDR1 LNHDA and CDR2 SQIVND (reference sequence). With V trimmed by 2 bases and J by 3 bases, 4 bases remained unmatched.